Many counts were recorded for the clone carrying this T cell receptor (beta chain). Its matching antigen is unknown. These data come from a study of neurological immune-mediated disorders. The study, taken as a whole, reports: Multiple sclerosis was found to have the least TCR clonal expansion, below healthy controls, and HTLV-1-associated myelopathy the most. Phylogenetic grouping assigned the repertoires of 18 of 34 multiple sclerosis patients to a single related-CDR3 cluster, which may represent a signature.

TCRdb re-derived calls from the 5' RACE reads in MiXCR, one entry per CDR3 protein. The sample holds roughly 62,000 distinct CDR3 sequences, over 3.5% seen once. This TCR was recovered from a woman between 45 and 65 years old with multiple sclerosis. Sequencing input: PBMCs.

CDR3 bases: TGTGCCAGCAGCTTAAGCGGCCAGGAGGGTGGCTACACCTTC. Its translation: CASSLSGQEGGYTF. The genes are TRBV7-9 and TRBJ1-2; D is unclear. The V end was cut by 2 bases, the J end by 7 bases, with 14 bases between. CDR3 length equals 14 residues. Germline assignment: CDR1 SEHNR and CDR2 FQNEAQ (reference sequence).